This T cell receptor (beta chain) stems from a study of cytomegalovirus exposure and HLA in healthy donors. The PCR ran on 60 Vbeta and 13 Jbeta primers. The repertoire was sequenced with immunoSEQ multiplex PCR; TCRdb's copy has only in-frame clones and lacks some. The sample includes roughly 100,000 clones, roughly 15% of them seen just once. Study-wide results and caveats: By HLA locus, TCR association rates varied in a later analysis, with DRB1 showing the most and HLA-C the fewest. Rare sequences made up most TCRs, while some public TCRs were found in many donors. According to a later analysis, donors in an Asian-associated ancestry cluster reportedly had fewer N-insertions than the roughly 670-donor mean.

With 6 bases clipped from V and 2 bases from J, the junction kept 8 bases outside the gene matches. The CDR3 is 15 amino acids. CDR1 and CDR2 from the germline V gene are SGHTA and FQGNSA. In regard to this clone: Antigen: not known.

This receptor was identified in a female donor in good health and CMV-seronegative. V usage is TRBV7-2 and J usage is TRBJ2-3; 7 nucleotides line up with TRBD2. Sequences were obtained from PBMCs. In nucleotides, the CDR3 is TGTGCCAGCAGGGCGGGACTAACAAACACAGATACGCAGTATTTT. Its protein is CASRAGLTNTDTQYF.